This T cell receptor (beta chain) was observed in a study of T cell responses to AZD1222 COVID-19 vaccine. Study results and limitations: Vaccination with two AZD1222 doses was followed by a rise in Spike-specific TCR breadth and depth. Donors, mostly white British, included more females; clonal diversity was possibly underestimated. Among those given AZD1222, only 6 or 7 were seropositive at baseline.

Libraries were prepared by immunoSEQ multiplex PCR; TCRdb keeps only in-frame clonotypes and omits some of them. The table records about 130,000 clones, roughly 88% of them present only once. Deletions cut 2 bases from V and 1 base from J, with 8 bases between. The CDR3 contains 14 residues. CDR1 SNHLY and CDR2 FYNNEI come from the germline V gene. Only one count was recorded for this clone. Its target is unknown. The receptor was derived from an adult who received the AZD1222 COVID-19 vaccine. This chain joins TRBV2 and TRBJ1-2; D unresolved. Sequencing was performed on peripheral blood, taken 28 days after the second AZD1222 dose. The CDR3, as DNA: TGTGCCAGCAGTGAATGGACCTTTAACTATGGCTACACCTTC. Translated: CASSEWTFNYGYTF.